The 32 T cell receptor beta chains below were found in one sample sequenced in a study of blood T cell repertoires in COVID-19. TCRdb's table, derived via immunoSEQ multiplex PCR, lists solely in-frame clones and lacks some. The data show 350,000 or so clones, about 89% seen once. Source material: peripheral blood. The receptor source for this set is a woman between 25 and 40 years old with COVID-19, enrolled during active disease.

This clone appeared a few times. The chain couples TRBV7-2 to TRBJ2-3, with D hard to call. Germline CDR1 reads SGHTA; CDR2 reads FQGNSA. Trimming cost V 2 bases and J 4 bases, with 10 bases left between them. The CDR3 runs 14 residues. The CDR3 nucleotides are TGTGCCAGCAGCTTAAGTAGCCGGGCAGATACGCAGTATTTT. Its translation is CASSLSSRADTQYF.

Written as DNA, the CDR3 is TGCGCCAGCAGTGATGGGAGCGGGAGGGCAGATACGCAGTATTTT. Translation: CASSDGSGRADTQYF. The chain uses TRBV10-2 and TRBJ2-3; 10 bases match TRBD2. The CDR3 runs to 15 residues. The trim removed 3 bases at V and 4 bases at J, leaving 4 bases unmatched. Germline assignment: CDR1 WSHSY and CDR2 SAAADI.

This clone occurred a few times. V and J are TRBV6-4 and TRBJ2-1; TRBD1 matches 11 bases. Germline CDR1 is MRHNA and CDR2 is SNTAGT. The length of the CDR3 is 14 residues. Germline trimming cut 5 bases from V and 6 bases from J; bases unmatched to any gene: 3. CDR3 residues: CASSPGTGGNEQFF. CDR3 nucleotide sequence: TGTGCCAGCAGTCCCGGGACAGGGGGCAATGAGCAGTTCTTC.

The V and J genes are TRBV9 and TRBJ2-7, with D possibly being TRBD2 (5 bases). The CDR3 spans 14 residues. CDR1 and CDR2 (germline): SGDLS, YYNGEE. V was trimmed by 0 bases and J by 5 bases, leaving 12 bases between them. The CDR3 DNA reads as TGTGCCAGCAGCGTAGCCGGGGAATTACACGAGCAGTACTTC. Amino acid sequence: CASSVAGELHEQYF.

The CDR3 is CAWSTGQGVTGELFF. The DNA of the CDR3 is TGTGCCTGGTCGACGGGACAGGGTGTGACCGGGGAGCTGTTTTTT. This chain links TRBV30 with TRBJ2-2; TRBD1 matches at 9 bases. J gave up 5 bases and V 5 bases, and 9 bases lay outside the gene matches. The CDR3 length is 15 residues. The V gene's germline CDR1 is GTSNPN and CDR2 SVGIG (reference sequence).

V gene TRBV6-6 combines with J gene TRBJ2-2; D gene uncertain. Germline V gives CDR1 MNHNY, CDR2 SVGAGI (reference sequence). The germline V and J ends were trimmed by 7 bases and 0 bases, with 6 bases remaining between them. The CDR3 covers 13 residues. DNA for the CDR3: TGTGCCAGCAATCCGGCGAACACCGGGGAGCTGTTTTTT. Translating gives CASNPANTGELFF.

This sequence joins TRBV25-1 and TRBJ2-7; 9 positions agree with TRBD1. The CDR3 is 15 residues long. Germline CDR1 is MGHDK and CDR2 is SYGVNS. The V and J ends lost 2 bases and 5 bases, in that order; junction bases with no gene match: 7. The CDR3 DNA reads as TGTGCCAGCAGTGAAAGTACAGGGGGCTGGAACGAGCAGTACTTC. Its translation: CASSESTGGWNEQYF.

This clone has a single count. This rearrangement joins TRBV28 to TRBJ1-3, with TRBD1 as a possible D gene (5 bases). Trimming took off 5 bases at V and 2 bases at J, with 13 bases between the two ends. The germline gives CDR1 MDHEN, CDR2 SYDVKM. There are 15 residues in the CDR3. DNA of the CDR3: TGTGCCAGCAGTGCAGGGTTTGTAGCTGGAAACACCATATATTTT. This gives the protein CASSAGFVAGNTIYF.

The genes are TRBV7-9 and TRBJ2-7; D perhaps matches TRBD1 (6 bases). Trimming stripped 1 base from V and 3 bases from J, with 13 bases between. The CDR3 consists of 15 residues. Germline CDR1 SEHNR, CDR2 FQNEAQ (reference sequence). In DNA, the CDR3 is TGTGCCAGCAGCTTAGGATCAGGGGCTGGCTACGAGCAGTACTTC. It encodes CASSLGSGAGYEQYF.

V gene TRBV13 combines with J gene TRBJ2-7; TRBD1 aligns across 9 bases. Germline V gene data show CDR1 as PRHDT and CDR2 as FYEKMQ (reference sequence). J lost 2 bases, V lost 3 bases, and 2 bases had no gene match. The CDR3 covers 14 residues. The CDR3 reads CASSFGTGPYEQYF. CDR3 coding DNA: TGTGCCAGCAGCTTCGGGACAGGGCCCTACGAGCAGTACTTC.

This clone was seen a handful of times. The CDR3 is CASSLVSQETQYF. Written as DNA, the CDR3 is TGCGCCAGCAGCTTGGTTAGCCAAGAGACCCAGTACTTC. This chain links TRBV5-1 with TRBJ2-5, with D hard to call. The CDR3 is made up of 13 amino acids. Germline-derived CDR1 and CDR2 are SGHRS and YFSETQ. Deletions cut 0 bases from V and 1 base from J, with 4 bases between.

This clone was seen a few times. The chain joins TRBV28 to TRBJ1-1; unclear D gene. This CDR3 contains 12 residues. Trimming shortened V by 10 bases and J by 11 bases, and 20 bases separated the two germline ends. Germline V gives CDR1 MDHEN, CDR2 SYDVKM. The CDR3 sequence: CATLKMNGRAFF. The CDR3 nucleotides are TGTGCCACCCTAAAGATGAACGGGAGGGCTTTCTTT.

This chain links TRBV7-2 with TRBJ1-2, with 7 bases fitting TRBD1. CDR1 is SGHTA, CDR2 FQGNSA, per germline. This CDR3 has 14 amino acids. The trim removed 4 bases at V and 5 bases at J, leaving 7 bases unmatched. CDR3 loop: CASSSAGQRYGYTF. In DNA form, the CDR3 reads TGTGCCAGCAGCTCGGCGGGACAGCGATATGGCTACACCTTC.

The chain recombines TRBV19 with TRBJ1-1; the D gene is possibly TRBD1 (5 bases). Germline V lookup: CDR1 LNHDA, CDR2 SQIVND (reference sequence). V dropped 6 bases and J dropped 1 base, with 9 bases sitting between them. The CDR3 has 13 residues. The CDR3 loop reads CASRRGSNTEAFF. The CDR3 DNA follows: TGTGCCAGTAGAAGGGGCTCGAACACTGAAGCTTTCTTT.

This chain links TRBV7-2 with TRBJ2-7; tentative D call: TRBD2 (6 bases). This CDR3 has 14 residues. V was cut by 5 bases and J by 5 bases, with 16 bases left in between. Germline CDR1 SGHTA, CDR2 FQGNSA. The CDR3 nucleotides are TGTGCCAGCAGCCCCATGCCAGGGAGGAACGAGCAGTACTTC. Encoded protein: CASSPMPGRNEQYF.

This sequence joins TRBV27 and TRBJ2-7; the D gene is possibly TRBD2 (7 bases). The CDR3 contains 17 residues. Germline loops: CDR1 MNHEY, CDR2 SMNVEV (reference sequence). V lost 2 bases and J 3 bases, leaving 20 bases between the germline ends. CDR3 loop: CASSLRGGGSGLYEQYF. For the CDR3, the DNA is TGTGCCAGCAGTTTAAGGGGGGGCGGGTCAGGTCTCTACGAGCAGTACTTC.

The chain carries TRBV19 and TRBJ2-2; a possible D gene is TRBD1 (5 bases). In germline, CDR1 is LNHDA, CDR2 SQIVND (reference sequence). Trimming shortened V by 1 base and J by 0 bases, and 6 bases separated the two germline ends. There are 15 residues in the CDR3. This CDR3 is CASSIGRANTGELFF. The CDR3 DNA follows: TGTGCCAGTAGTATAGGCAGGGCGAACACCGGGGAGCTGTTTTTT.

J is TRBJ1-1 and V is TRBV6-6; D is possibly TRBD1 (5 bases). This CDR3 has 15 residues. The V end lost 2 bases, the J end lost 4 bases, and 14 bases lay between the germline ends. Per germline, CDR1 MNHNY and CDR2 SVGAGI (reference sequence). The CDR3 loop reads CASSYGVGVGTEAFF. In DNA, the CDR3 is TGTGCCAGCAGTTACGGCGTAGGGGTGGGCACTGAAGCTTTCTTT.

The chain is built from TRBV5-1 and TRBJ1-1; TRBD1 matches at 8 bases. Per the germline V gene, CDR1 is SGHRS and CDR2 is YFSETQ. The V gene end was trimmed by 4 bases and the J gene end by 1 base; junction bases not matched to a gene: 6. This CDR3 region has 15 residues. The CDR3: CASSLDTGGNTEAFF. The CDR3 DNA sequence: TGCGCCAGCAGCCTCGACACAGGGGGGAACACTGAAGCTTTCTTT.

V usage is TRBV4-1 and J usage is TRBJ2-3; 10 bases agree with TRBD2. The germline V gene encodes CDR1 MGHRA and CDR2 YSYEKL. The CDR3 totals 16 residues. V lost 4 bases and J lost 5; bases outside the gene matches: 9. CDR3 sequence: CASSRASGSGQDTQYF. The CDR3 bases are TGCGCCAGCAGCCGGGCTAGCGGGAGTGGGCAAGATACGCAGTATTTT.

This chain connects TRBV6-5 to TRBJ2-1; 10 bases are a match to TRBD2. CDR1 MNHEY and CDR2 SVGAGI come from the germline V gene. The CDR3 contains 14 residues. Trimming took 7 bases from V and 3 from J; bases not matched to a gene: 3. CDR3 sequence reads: CASTSSGGYNEQFF. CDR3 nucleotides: TGTGCCAGCACCTCTAGCGGGGGCTACAATGAGCAGTTCTTC.

CDR3 residues: CATSDPLEAGYGYTF. The CDR3 coding sequence is TGTGCCACCAGTGACCCACTAGAGGCGGGCTATGGCTACACCTTC. The genes are TRBV24-1 and TRBJ1-2; D gene unclear. The CDR3 has 15 residues. Germline CDR1 is KGHDR and CDR2 is SFDVKD. Trimming stripped 4 bases from V and 4 bases from J, with 15 bases between.

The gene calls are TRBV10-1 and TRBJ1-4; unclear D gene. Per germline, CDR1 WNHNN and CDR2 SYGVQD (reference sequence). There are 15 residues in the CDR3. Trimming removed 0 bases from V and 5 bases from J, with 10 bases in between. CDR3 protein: CASSESRSENEKLFF. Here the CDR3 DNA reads TGCGCCAGCAGTGAGTCGCGTTCTGAGAATGAAAAACTGTTTTTT.

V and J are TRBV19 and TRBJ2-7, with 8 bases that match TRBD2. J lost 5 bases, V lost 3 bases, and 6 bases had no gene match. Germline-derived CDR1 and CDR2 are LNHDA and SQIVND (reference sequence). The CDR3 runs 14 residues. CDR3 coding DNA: TGTGCCAGTAGTATGGGCCGGGAGGGCGACGAGCAGTACTTC. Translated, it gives CASSMGREGDEQYF.

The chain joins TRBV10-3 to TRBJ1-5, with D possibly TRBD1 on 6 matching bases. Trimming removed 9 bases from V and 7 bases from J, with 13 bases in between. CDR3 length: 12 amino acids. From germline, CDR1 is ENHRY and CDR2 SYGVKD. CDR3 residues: CAIQTGSQPQHF. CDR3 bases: TGTGCCATTCAGACAGGCTCCCAGCCCCAGCATTTT.

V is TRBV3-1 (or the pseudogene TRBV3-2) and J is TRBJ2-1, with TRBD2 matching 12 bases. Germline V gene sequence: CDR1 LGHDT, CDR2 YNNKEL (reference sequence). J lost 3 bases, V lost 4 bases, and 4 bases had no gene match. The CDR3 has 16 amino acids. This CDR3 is CASSPLAGGLYNEQFF. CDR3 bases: TGTGCCAGCAGCCCACTAGCGGGAGGTCTCTACAATGAGCAGTTCTTC.

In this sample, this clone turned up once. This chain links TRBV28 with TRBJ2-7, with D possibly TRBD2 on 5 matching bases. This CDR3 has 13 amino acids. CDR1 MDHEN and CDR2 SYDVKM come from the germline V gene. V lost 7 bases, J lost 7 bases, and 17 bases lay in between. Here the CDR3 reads CASTFGDPREQYF. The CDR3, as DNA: TGTGCCAGCACGTTCGGGGATCCACGAGAGCAGTACTTC.

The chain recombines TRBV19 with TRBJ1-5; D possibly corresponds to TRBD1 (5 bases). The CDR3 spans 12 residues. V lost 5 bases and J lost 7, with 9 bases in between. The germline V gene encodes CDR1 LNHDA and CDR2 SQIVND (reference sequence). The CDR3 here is CASSAQGQPQHF. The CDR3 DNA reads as TGTGCCAGTAGTGCCCAGGGCCAGCCCCAGCATTTT.

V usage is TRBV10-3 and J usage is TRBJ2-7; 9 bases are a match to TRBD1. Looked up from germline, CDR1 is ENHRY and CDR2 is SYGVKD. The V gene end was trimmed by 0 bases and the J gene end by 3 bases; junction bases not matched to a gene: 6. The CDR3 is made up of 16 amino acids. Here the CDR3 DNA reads TGTGCCATCAGTGAGTCTACAGGGGGCATGTACTACGAGCAGTACTTC. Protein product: CAISESTGGMYYEQYF.

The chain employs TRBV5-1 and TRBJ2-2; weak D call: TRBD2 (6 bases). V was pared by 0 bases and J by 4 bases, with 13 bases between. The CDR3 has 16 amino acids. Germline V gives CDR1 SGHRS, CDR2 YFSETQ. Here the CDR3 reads CASSLEGTPATGELFF. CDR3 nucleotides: TGCGCCAGCAGCTTGGAGGGGACTCCGGCCACCGGGGAGCTGTTTTTT.

The DNA of the CDR3 is TGTGCCAGCAGTTTATCTCACGATGGACAGGGGTTCCACACCTTC. This encodes CASSLSHDGQGFHTF. The chain joins TRBV27 to TRBJ1-2; 9 nucleotides agree with TRBD1. V was clipped by 0 bases and J by 12 bases; unmatched bases: 11. Looked up from germline, CDR1 is MNHEY and CDR2 is SMNVEV (reference sequence). This CDR3 has 15 residues.

The CDR3 reads CASSLFETGVREQYF. CDR3 nucleotides: TGCGCCAGCAGCTTGTTCGAGACAGGGGTTCGGGAGCAGTACTTC. This chain connects TRBV5-1 to TRBJ2-7; TRBD1 agrees at 8 bases. The CDR3 runs to 15 residues. In germline, CDR1 is SGHRS, CDR2 YFSETQ. Losses at the gene ends were 1 base for V and 7 bases for J; bases not matched to a gene: 10.